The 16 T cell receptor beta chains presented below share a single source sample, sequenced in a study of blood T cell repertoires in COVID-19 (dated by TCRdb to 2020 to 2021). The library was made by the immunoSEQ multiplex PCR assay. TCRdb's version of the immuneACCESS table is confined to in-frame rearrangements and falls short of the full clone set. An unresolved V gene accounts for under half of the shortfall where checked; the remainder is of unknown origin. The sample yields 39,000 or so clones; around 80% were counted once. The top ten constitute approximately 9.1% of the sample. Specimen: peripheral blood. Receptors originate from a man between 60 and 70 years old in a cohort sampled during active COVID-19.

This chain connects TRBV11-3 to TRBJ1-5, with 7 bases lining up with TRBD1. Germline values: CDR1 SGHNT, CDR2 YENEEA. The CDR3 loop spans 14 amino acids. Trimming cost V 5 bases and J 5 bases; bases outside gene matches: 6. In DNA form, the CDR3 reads TGTGCCAGCAGCCTACAGGGGCCGGATCAGCCCCAGCATTTT. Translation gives CASSLQGPDQPQHF. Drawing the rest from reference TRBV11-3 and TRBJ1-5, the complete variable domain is EAGVVQSPRYKIIEKKQPVAFWCNPISGHNTLYWYLQNLGQGPELLIRYENEEAVDDSQLPKDRFSAERLKGVDSTLKIQPAELGDSAVYLCASSLQGPDQPQHFGDGTRLSIL.

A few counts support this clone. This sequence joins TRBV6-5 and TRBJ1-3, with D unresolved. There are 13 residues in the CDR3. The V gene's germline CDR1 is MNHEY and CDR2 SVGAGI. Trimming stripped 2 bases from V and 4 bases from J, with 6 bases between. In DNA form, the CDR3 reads TGTGCCAGCAGTTACGCGGGGGGAAACACCATATATTTT. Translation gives CASSYAGGNTIYF.

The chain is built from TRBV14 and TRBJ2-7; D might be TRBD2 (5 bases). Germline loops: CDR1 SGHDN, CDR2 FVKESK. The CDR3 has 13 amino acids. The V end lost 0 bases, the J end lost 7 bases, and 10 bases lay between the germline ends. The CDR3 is CASSQDMTGEQYF. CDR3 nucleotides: TGTGCCAGCAGCCAAGATATGACGGGGGAGCAGTACTTC.

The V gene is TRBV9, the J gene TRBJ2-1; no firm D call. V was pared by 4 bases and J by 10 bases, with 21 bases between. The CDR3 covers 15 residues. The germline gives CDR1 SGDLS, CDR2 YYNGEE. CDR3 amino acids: CASSPTPLEPREQFF. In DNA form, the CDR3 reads TGTGCCAGCAGCCCAACCCCCCTGGAGCCCCGCGAGCAGTTCTTC.

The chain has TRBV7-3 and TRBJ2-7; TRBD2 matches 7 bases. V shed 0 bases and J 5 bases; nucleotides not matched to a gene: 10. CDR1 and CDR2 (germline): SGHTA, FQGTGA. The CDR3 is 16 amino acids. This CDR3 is CASSLTGGGSYNEQYF. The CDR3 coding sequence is TGTGCCAGCAGCTTAACCGGCGGCGGGAGTTACAACGAGCAGTACTTC.

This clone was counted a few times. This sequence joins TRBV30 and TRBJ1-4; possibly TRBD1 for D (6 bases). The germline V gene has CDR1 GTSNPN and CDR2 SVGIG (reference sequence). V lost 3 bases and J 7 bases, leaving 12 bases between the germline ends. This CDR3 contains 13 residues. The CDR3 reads CAWSRGGVEKLFF. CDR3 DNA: TGTGCCTGGAGCAGGGGCGGAGTTGAAAAACTGTTTTTT.

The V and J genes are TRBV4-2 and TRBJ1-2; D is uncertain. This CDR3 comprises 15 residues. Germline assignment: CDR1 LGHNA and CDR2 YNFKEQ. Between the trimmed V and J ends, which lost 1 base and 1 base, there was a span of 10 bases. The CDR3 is CASSQGSGDNYGYTF. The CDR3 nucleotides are TGTGCCAGCAGCCAAGGTAGCGGGGATAACTATGGCTACACCTTC.

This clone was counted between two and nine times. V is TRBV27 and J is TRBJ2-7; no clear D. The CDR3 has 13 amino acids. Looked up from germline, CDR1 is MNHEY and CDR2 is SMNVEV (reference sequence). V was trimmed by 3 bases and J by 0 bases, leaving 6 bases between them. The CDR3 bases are TGTGCCAGCAGTTTCGCGAGCTCCTACGAGCAGTACTTC. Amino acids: CASSFASSYEQYF.

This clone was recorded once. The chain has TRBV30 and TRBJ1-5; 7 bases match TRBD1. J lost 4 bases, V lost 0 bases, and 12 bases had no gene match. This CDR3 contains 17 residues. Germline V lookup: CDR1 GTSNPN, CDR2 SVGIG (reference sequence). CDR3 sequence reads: CAWSVNSGTEGNQPQHF. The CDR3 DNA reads TGTGCCTGGAGTGTTAATTCTGGGACAGAAGGAAATCAGCCCCAGCATTTT.

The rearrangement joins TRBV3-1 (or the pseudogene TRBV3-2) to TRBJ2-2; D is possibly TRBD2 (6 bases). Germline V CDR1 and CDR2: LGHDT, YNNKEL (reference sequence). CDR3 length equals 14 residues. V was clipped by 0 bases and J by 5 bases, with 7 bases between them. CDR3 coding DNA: TGTGCCAGCAGCCAAGAACTAGCAACCGGGGAGCTGTTTTTT. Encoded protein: CASSQELATGELFF.

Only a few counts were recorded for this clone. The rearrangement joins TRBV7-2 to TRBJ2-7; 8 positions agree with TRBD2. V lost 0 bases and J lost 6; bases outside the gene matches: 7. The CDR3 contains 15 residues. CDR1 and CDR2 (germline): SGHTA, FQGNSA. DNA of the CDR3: TGTGCCAGCAGCTTAGCGGGGAGCGGGAGCAGCGAGCAGTACTTC. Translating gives CASSLAGSGSSEQYF.

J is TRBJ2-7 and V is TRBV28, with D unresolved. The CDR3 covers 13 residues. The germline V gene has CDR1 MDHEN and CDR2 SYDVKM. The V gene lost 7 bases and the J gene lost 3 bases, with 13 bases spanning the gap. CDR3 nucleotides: TGTGCCAGCAACCAAGGTGGCGGCTACGAGCAGTACTTC. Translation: CASNQGGGYEQYF.

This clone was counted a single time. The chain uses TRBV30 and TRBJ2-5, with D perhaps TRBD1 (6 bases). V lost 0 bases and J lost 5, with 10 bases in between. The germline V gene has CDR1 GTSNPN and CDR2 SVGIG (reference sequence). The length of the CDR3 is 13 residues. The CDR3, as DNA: TGTGCCTGGAGTGTAAGGGGGAGCGAGACCCAGTACTTC. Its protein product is CAWSVRGSETQYF.

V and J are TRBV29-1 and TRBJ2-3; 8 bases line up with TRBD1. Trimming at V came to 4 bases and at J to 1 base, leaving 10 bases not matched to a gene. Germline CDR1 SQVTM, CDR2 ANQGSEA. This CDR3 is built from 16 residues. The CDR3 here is CSVGEKGTGRTDTQYF. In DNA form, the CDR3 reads TGCAGCGTTGGGGAGAAGGGGACAGGACGCACAGATACGCAGTATTTT.

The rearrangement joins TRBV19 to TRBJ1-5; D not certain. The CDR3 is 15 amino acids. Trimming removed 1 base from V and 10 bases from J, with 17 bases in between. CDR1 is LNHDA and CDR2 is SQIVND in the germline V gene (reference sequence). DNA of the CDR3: TGTGCCAGTAGTATAGGACGGAACCGCGGGAGTCCCCAGCATTTT. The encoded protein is CASSIGRNRGSPQHF.

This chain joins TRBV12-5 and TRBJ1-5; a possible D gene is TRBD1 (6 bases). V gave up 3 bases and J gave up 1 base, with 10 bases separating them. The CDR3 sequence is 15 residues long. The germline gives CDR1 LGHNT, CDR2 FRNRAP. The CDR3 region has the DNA TGTGCTAGTGGTTTATACAGGGTCAGCAATCAGCCCCAGCATTTT. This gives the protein CASGLYRVSNQPQHF.